This T cell receptor beta chain was documented in a study of shared clonotypes between healthy human individuals. Study-wide results and caveats: Across subsets, estimated richness was generally greater for naive than for memory populations. Generation probability values for non-shared clonotypes were lower than those for clonotypes shared by all four donors.

Study processing details: As immunoSEQ supplied junction-only sequences (without quality scores), filtering differed. Clones were sequenced by immunoSEQ multiplex PCR, and TCRdb holds only the in-frame ones, with some missing. From that table come the V and J calls and clone size; the DNA was used to work out D and trimming. The sample holds more than 2 million clones; 93% are singletons and the top ten take 1.5% to 2%. Details on this clone: Its antigen remains unknown.

This CDR3 is 13 amino acids long. The ends lost 8 bases at V and 3 bases at J; junction bases unmatched: 2. Germline loops: CDR1 LNHDA, CDR2 SQIVND (reference sequence). It was CD45RO-negative cells, positively selected for CCR7, that made up naive CD8 cells, with terminally differentiated effector memory CD45RA+ cells excluded. The specimen sequenced was naive CD8+ T cells from PBMCs. This chain links TRBV19 with TRBJ1-1; 11 nucleotides align to TRBD1. The clonotype was recovered from a man younger than 30 in good health. Some clones in this sample may be carry-over from other donors' samples. Written as DNA, the CDR3 is TGTGCCAGTGGACAGGGGGCGGACACTGAAGCTTTCTTT. Its translation: CASGQGADTEAFF.